One sample yielded the 3 T cell receptor beta chains listed below, sequenced in a study of blood T cell repertoires in COVID-19 (dated by TCRdb to the early 2020s). The method was the immunoSEQ multiplex PCR assay. TCRdb took this table from immuneACCESS and kept in-frame rearrangements with V and J called. Such tables lack part of the clones; where checked against another copy, unresolved V genes explain under half of the gap, and the rest is unexplained. This sample holds fewer than 200,000 clones; about 85% were observed only once. In total, the top ten clones hold 20% to 25% of the sample. The sequenced material came from peripheral blood. The receptors here all came from a man aged 55 to 70 with active or convalescent COVID-19.

The rearrangement links TRBV12-3 or TRBV12-4 to TRBJ2-1, with 7 positions matching TRBD2. CDR3 length equals 13 residues. Trimming removed 2 bases from V and 6 bases from J; junction bases left unmatched: 1. The CDR3 nucleotides read TGTGCCAGCAGTTTACGACTAGCCAATGAGCAGTTCTTC. Amino acid sequence: CASSLRLANEQFF.

The gene calls are TRBV15 and TRBJ2-5; 8 bases line up with TRBD2. CDR3 length: 18 residues. CDR1 is LNHNV and CDR2 is YYDKDF in the germline V gene (reference sequence). J gave up 3 bases and V 2 bases, and 14 bases lay outside the gene matches. The CDR3 protein is CATSRNVWRGETEETQYF. The CDR3 region has the DNA TGTGCCACCAGCAGAAACGTTTGGCGGGGGGAAACTGAAGAGACCCAGTACTTC.

CDR3 coding DNA: TGTGCCAGCAGCTCGCCGGGGTACGGGCCCCAGCAGTACTTC. Residues: CASSSPGYGPQQYF. The chain employs TRBV5-6 and TRBJ2-7; maybe TRBD2 (5 bases). The CDR3 consists of 14 residues. Germline V CDR1 and CDR2: SGHDT, YYEEEE. Trimming pared 3 bases from V and 8 bases from J, leaving 18 bases between.